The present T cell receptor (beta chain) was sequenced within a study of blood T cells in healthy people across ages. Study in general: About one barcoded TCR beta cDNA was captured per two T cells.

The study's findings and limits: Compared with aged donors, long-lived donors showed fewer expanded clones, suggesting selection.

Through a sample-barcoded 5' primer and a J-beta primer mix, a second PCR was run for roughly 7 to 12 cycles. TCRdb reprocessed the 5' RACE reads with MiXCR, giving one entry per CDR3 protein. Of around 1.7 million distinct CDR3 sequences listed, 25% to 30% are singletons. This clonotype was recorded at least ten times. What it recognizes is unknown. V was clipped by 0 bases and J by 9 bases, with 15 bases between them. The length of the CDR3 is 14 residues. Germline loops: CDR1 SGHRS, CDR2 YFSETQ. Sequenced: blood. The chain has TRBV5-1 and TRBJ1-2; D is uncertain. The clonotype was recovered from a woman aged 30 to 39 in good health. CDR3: CASSLDGPPNSYTF. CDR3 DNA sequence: TGCGCCAGCAGCTTGGATGGGCCTCCTAACAGCTACACCTTC.